Sequencing of this T cell receptor beta chain was carried out in a study of blood T cell repertoires in COVID-19. The wider study: Both acute and convalescent COVID-19 samples were obtained from the United States, Italy and Spain. The cDNA or gDNA used as material had been derived from T cells, B-cell-depleted T cells, or PBMCs.

Per the original data handling: By means of reference gene primer amplification, nucleated cell counts were estimated. The method was immunoSEQ multiplex PCR; TCRdb's version includes in-frame clones alone and lacks a portion of them. The DNA gave D and trimming, while V, J and clone size come from that table. This sample has some 54,000 clones, with approximately 92% found just once. Germline CDR1 SGHRS, CDR2 YFSETQ. The CDR3 is made up of 15 amino acids. V lost 4 bases to trimming and J lost 0 bases; unmatched junction nucleotides: 6. The chain links TRBV5-1 to TRBJ2-7; 8 bases fit TRBD2. The specimen was peripheral blood. The receptor comes from a man aged 55-75 years with acute or convalescent COVID-19. CDR3 DNA: TGCGCCAGCAGCCTCGGACTAGCCATCTCCTACGAGCAGTACTTC. Amino acid sequence: CASSLGLAISYEQYF.